Below, 26 T cell receptor beta chains from the same sample are listed, as sequenced in a study of PD-1 blockade in mismatch repair-deficient tumors. The data were produced by immunoSEQ multiplex PCR, yet TCRdb's version contains in-frame clones alone and is incomplete. The data show some 120,000 clones, about nine tenths seen once. The source material was peripheral blood, sampled almost 74 weeks after starting pembrolizumab. The receptor source for this set is an adult with mismatch repair-deficient cancer.

J is TRBJ1-1 and V is TRBV6-5; TRBD1 matches at 7 bases. The CDR3 has 15 amino acids. Germline CDR1 and CDR2: MNHEY and SVGAGI. Trimming at V came to 6 bases and at J to 1 base, leaving 8 bases not matched to a gene. The CDR3 DNA sequence: TGTGCCAGCAGCCCGACAGGGCTCACGAACACTGAAGCTTTCTTT. Protein product: CASSPTGLTNTEAFF.

This chain joins TRBV28 and TRBJ1-1; no clear D. In germline, CDR1 is MDHEN, CDR2 SYDVKM. This CDR3 is built from 14 residues. The ends were cut back, 5 bases at V and 5 bases at J, with 15 bases in the middle. The CDR3 loop is CASSPMRGGTEAFF. The DNA of the CDR3 is TGTGCCAGCAGTCCCATGCGGGGTGGGACTGAAGCTTTCTTT.

This sequence joins TRBV19 and TRBJ2-7; D gene ambiguous. Germline assignment: CDR1 LNHDA and CDR2 SQIVND (reference sequence). The length of the CDR3 is 14 residues. V lost 3 bases to trimming and J lost 3 bases, with 12 bases between them. CDR3 residues: CASSIGNLDYEQYF. CDR3 in DNA: TGTGCCAGTAGTATTGGTAATCTCGACTACGAGCAGTACTTC.

V is TRBV19 and J is TRBJ2-1; 8 positions match TRBD1. The CDR3 runs to 15 residues. J was trimmed by 2 bases and V by 7 bases; bases with no gene match: 7. CDR1 and CDR2 (germline): LNHDA, SQIVND (reference sequence). The chain's CDR3 is CASTPGTGPYNEQFF. The DNA for the CDR3 is TGTGCCAGTACACCCGGGACAGGACCCTACAATGAGCAGTTCTTC.

J is TRBJ2-3 and V is TRBV7-2; D remains unclear. CDR1 and CDR2 from the germline V gene are SGHTA and FQGNSA. Deletions cut 5 bases from V and 6 bases from J, with 12 bases between. The CDR3 has 13 amino acids. Here the CDR3 reads CASSQRLADTQYF. In nucleotides, the CDR3 is TGTGCCAGCAGCCAAAGACTCGCCGATACGCAGTATTTT.

The chain couples TRBV11-2 to TRBJ2-7; D is perhaps TRBD1 (5 bases). The CDR3 is 14 amino acids. The germline V gene encodes CDR1 SGHAT and CDR2 FQNNGV. The V and J ends lost 1 base and 0 bases respectively, with 7 bases between them. CDR3 region: CASSLGTHSYEQYF. The CDR3 DNA reads TGTGCCAGCAGCTTAGGGACACACTCCTACGAGCAGTACTTC. The complete variable domain, with remaining parts taken from reference TRBV11-2 and TRBJ2-7, reads EAGVAQSPRYKIIEKRQSVAFWCNPISGHATLYWYQQILGQGPKLLIQFQNNGVVDDSQLPKDRFSAERLKGVDSTLKIQPAKLEDSAVYLCASSLGTHSYEQYFGPGTRLTVT.

The V call is TRBV7-9, the J call TRBJ1-5; D is perhaps TRBD1 (6 bases). The CDR3 length is 15 residues. With 5 bases removed from V and 2 bases from J, the gap between germline ends came to 13 bases. Germline CDR1 SEHNR, CDR2 FQNEAQ (reference sequence). CDR3 sequence reads: CASSPDRIGNQPQHF. In DNA, the CDR3 is TGTGCCAGCAGCCCAGACAGGATCGGCAATCAGCCCCAGCATTTT.

The CDR3 loop reads CASSYGAENNEQFF. CDR3 DNA sequence: TGTGCCAGCAGTTACGGGGCGGAAAACAATGAGCAGTTCTTC. The chain combines TRBV6-5 with TRBJ2-1, with D perhaps matching TRBD1 (5 bases). V lost 2 bases and J 5 bases, leaving 10 bases between the germline ends. This CDR3 is 14 amino acids long. Germline CDR1 and CDR2: MNHEY and SVGAGI.

This sequence joins TRBV13 and TRBJ2-1, with 7 bases identical to TRBD1. The CDR3 is 15 amino acids. Germline CDR1 reads PRHDT; CDR2 reads FYEKMQ (reference sequence). Germline trimming cut 5 bases from V and 3 bases from J; bases unmatched to any gene: 7. As DNA, the CDR3 is TGTGCCAGCAGCCCCCCCGACAGGGTCTACAATGAGCAGTTCTTC. This encodes CASSPPDRVYNEQFF. The variable domain in full, with the rest retrieved from reference TRBV13 and TRBJ2-1, is AAGVIQSPRHLIKEKRETATLKCYPIPRHDTVYWYQQGPGQDPQFLISFYEKMQSDKGSIPDRFSAQQFSDYHSELNMSSLELGDSALYFCASSPPDRVYNEQFFGPGTRLTVL.

The chain links TRBV29-1 to TRBJ2-7; maybe TRBD1 (6 bases). CDR3 length: 15 amino acids. The V and J ends lost 3 bases and 2 bases respectively, with 17 bases between them. Germline V lookup: CDR1 SQVTM, CDR2 ANQGSEA. Here the CDR3 DNA reads TGCAGCGTTGACCCCACAGGGTATTGGGCCTACGAGCAGTACTTC. Translation: CSVDPTGYWAYEQYF.

The CDR3 loop is CASTPTGWGNQPQHF. DNA for the CDR3: TGTGCCAGTACACCCACAGGGTGGGGCAATCAGCCCCAGCATTTT. The chain employs TRBV19 and TRBJ1-5, with D tentatively TRBD1 (6 bases). The germline V and J ends were trimmed by 7 bases and 2 bases, with 15 bases remaining between them. Germline CDR1 is LNHDA and CDR2 is SQIVND (reference sequence). The CDR3 covers 15 residues.

The V gene is TRBV4-2, the J gene TRBJ2-7; D is ambiguous. The germline gives CDR1 LGHNA, CDR2 YNFKEQ. The CDR3 length is 15 residues. V lost 0 bases and J lost 0, with 9 bases in between. The CDR3: CASSQDRYGSYEQYF. The CDR3 region has the DNA TGTGCCAGCAGCCAAGATAGGTACGGCTCCTACGAGCAGTACTTC.

The chain is built from TRBV4-3 and TRBJ1-5, with unresolved D. This CDR3 has 16 amino acids. The V and J ends lost 4 bases and 5 bases respectively, with 18 bases between them. The V gene's germline CDR1 is LGHNA and CDR2 YSLEER. The CDR3 DNA reads as TGCGCCAGCAGCCCCCACCTGGGAGGGATCGATCAGCCCCAGCATTTT. Translated: CASSPHLGGIDQPQHF.

The V and J genes are TRBV30 and TRBJ1-1, with TRBD1 identical over 9 bases. Germline-derived CDR1 and CDR2 are GTSNPN and SVGIG (reference sequence). V shed 5 bases and J 0 bases; nucleotides not matched to a gene: 7. This CDR3 spans 15 amino acids. The CDR3 nucleotides are TGTGCCTGGGGGGGACAGGGACTAATGAACACTGAAGCTTTCTTT. Translated: CAWGGQGLMNTEAFF. Looking up the rest from reference TRBV30 and TRBJ1-1 gives the full variable domain: SQTIHQWPATLVQPVGSPLSLECTVEGTSNPNLYWYRQAAGRGLQLLFYSVGIGQISSEVPQNLSASRPQDRQFILSSKKLLLSDSGFYLCAWGGQGLMNTEAFFGQGTRLTVV.

The V gene is TRBV27, the J gene TRBJ1-4; a weak D match, TRBD1 (6 bases). Germline V gene sequence: CDR1 MNHEY, CDR2 SMNVEV (reference sequence). Trimming pared 6 bases from V and 7 bases from J, leaving 15 bases between. CDR3 length: 14 amino acids. The CDR3 protein is CASRLQGSGEKLFF. CDR3 bases: TGTGCCAGCAGGCTACAGGGTTCGGGTGAAAAACTGTTTTTT.

This chain joins TRBV6-1 and TRBJ2-2; D is uncertain. The CDR3 loop spans 13 amino acids. Trimming took off 1 base at V and 4 bases at J, with 4 bases between the two ends. Per germline, CDR1 MNHNS and CDR2 SASEGT. CDR3 DNA sequence: TGTGCCAGCAGTGAAGTAGTCACCGGGGAGCTGTTTTTT. Amino acid sequence: CASSEVVTGELFF.

Here the CDR3 reads CASSEEASNTEAFF. The CDR3 DNA sequence: TGCGCCAGCAGTGAGGAGGCGTCGAACACTGAAGCTTTCTTT. V and J are TRBV10-2 and TRBJ1-1, with D unresolved. The ends were cut back, 2 bases at V and 1 base at J, with 8 bases in the middle. Germline V gene lookup returns CDR1 WSHSY and CDR2 SAAADI. The CDR3 is made up of 14 amino acids.

This sequence joins TRBV5-6 and TRBJ2-7, with D perhaps given as TRBD1 or TRBD2 (5 bases each). V was clipped by 4 bases and J by 2 bases, with 13 bases between them. This CDR3 is built from 14 residues. Germline CDR1 SGHDT, CDR2 YYEEEE. CDR3 sequence reads: CASSLGTGTYEQYF. The DNA for the CDR3 is TGTGCCAGCAGCCTCGGGACGGGTACCTACGAGCAGTACTTC.

Turning to this clone: The same CDR3 also results from other DNA sequences found in this sample. In DNA form, the CDR3 reads TGTGCCTGGAGTTTGGGGGGGCCTGGAAACACCATATATTTT. It is translated as CAWSLGGPGNTIYF. This chain joins TRBV30 and TRBJ1-3; possibly TRBD1 for D (6 bases). This CDR3 has 14 amino acids. V gave up 2 bases and J gave up 2 bases, with 10 bases separating them. Germline CDR1 GTSNPN, CDR2 SVGIG (reference sequence).

The J gene is TRBJ2-1, the V gene TRBV30; TRBD2 aligns across 11 bases. The CDR3 loop spans 14 amino acids. Germline CDR1 is GTSNPN and CDR2 is SVGIG (reference sequence). V lost 4 bases, J lost 4 bases, and 3 bases stayed unmatched. The CDR3 nucleotides read TGTGCCTGGAAGGGACTAGCGGTATACAATGAGCAGTTCTTC. Protein product: CAWKGLAVYNEQFF.

The chain links TRBV13 to TRBJ2-2; the match to TRBD1 covers 10 bases. CDR1 and CDR2 from the germline V gene are PRHDT and FYEKMQ (reference sequence). This CDR3 is 16 amino acids long. V gave up 1 base and J gave up 4 bases; unmatched junction bases: 3. The CDR3 DNA reads as TGTGCCAGCAGCTTAGTGGGACAGGGGTCCACCGGGGAGCTGTTTTTT. As protein: CASSLVGQGSTGELFF. The whole variable domain, filled in from reference TRBV13 and TRBJ2-2, reads AAGVIQSPRHLIKEKRETATLKCYPIPRHDTVYWYQQGPGQDPQFLISFYEKMQSDKGSIPDRFSAQQFSDYHSELNMSSLELGDSALYFCASSLVGQGSTGELFFGEGSRLTVL.

The genes are TRBV5-1 and TRBJ2-7; D is perhaps TRBD2 (5 bases). The CDR3 contains 13 residues. V lost 4 bases and J lost 2, with 10 bases in between. Germline values: CDR1 SGHRS, CDR2 YFSETQ. The CDR3 nucleotides are TGCGCCAGCAGCCCCCCGGGAACCTACGAGCAGTACTTC. Its translation: CASSPPGTYEQYF.

This clone was counted once. The gene calls are TRBV4-1 and TRBJ2-7, with 9 positions matching TRBD1. This CDR3 is 16 amino acids long. The germline gives CDR1 MGHRA, CDR2 YSYEKL. The trim removed 1 base at V and 0 bases at J, leaving 4 bases unmatched. Written as DNA, the CDR3 is TGCGCCAGCAGCCAAGGGGGGACAGGGATCTCCTACGAGCAGTACTTC. It is translated as CASSQGGTGISYEQYF.

This clone was found a few times. The chain recombines TRBV7-3 with TRBJ2-7; D not certain. Per germline, CDR1 SGHTA and CDR2 FQGTGA. This CDR3 has 13 residues. Trimming cost V 4 bases and J 4 bases, with 11 bases left between them. CDR3 region: CASSSTSRYEQYF. CDR3 nucleotide sequence: TGTGCCAGCAGCTCGACTTCTAGGTACGAGCAGTACTTC.

V and J are TRBV28 and TRBJ2-1, with a tentative D call TRBD2 (5 bases). The CDR3 consists of 15 residues. V lost 7 bases and J 2 bases, leaving 15 bases between the germline ends. Germline CDR1 is MDHEN and CDR2 is SYDVKM. CDR3 sequence reads: CASTLDYSPYNEQFF. The DNA for the CDR3 is TGTGCCAGCACCCTAGACTATTCTCCCTACAATGAGCAGTTCTTC.

The chain employs TRBV28 and TRBJ2-1; possibly TRBD2 for D (5 bases). The CDR3 contains 14 residues. Deletions cut 5 bases from V and 8 bases from J, with 16 bases between. The germline V gene has CDR1 MDHEN and CDR2 SYDVKM. CDR3 loop: CASSETGKWDEQFF. The CDR3 bases are TGTGCCAGCAGTGAAACCGGGAAGTGGGATGAGCAGTTCTTC.